This T cell receptor beta chain comes out of a study of monozygotic twins with inflammatory bowel disease. Study-level results: Against healthy co-twins, IBD patients had lower TCRbeta diversity (measured by inverse Simpson).

The CDR3 is made up of 14 amino acids. After re-calling the 5' RACE reads, TCRdb lists one entry per CDR3 protein, DNA absent. The repertoire table contains approximately 330,000 distinct CDR3 sequences. A note on this clonotype: Antigen: not known.

The origin of this receptor is a human donor with ulcerative colitis or Crohn's disease, or a healthy co-twin of an affected twin (not recorded which). Material for sequencing was blood. The gene calls are TRBV12-3 or TRBV12-4 and TRBJ1-1; as DNA is missing, the TRBD1 call by TCRdb cannot be tested. The chain's CDR3 is CASSLTGTGTEAFF.